This T cell receptor (beta chain) is from a study of radiation and T cells in renal cell carcinoma (TCRdb year 2020). Broadly, across the study: Samples were obtained from a clinical trial, in which 15 Gy stereotactic body radiation therapy was delivered to primary renal cell carcinomas and nephrectomy was performed 4 weeks later. In the 45 to 65 samples combined, about 4 million unique CDR3 nucleotide sequences were found, encoding about 2.7 million unique CDR3 amino acid sequences. TCR beta sequencing covered approximately 50 samples in total, comprising approximately 25 tumors and 27 peripheral blood samples.

Comments on this clone: This clone's antigen is unknown. Base qualities are not at hand, and no much larger clone is one base apart.

Per the publication, the time point label means: blood 2 weeks post-SBRT. Reading the label with the study, this specimen's treatment or condition is: 15 Gy SBRT to primary tumor, nephrectomy 4 weeks later. To follow tumor-enriched clonotypes, peripheral blood was collected serially from radiation-treated patients at baseline and again at 2 weeks and 4 weeks after SBRT. Every patient had renal cell carcinoma of clear cell pathology. The QIAamp DNA Blood Mini Kit (Qiagen) was used to prepare genomic DNA for TCR sequencing. Samples were included in the analyses only if all quality control checks were passed. Overall study results and their limits: Top tumor clonotypes rose in blood from baseline to 2 weeks post-radiation, then contracted by 4 weeks, suggesting transient expansion of tumor-resident clones. With a single-armed trial design, the study had no way to address how radiation dose or scheduling affects the TCR repertoire. Dynamics of the blood repertoire were not tracked past 4 weeks after treatment. No pretreatment tumor biopsies were available, so the baseline intratumoral presence of clonotypes could not be determined.

TCR beta libraries were generated from genomic DNA with the immunoSEQ kit, following the manufacturer's recommendations. Library preparation used a first multiplex PCR with proprietary primers, then a second PCR adding unique barcodes, with bead cleanups after each round. A kit-provided positive control reaction and a negative control reaction were included in every sample batch. The final libraries were assessed on an Agilent 4200 TapeStation D1000 ScreenTape, pooled by volume, and quantified by qPCR. An Illumina NextSeq500 fitted with a MidOutput 150-cycle cartridge performed the sequencing, running 156 Read1 cycles and 15 Index1 cycles with the kit's custom primers. The pooled library was loaded at roughly 1 pM, with a roughly 20% PhiX control spiked in. Concerning the study's data processing: Vendor-processed data were analyzed in R, and a clonotype was defined as all T cells sharing the same CDR3 nucleotide sequence. In the clone abundance analyses, frequencies in each sample were normalized to that sample's 10,000 most abundant clones. Public T cell clones, which averaged fewer than five per sample, were removed prior to analysis. A difference in abundance of at least 32-fold between compartments was used to define tumor-enriched and baseline blood-enriched clonotypes. A beta-binomial differential abundance model was applied to find clonotypes that expanded or contracted between blood time points. Tumor-blood repertoire similarity was measured with the Baroni-Urbani and Buser coefficient, and group comparisons used two-tailed Wilcoxon tests in R. TCRdb limited this immuneACCESS table to in-frame rearrangements with V and J called. A share of clones is missing; checked studies link under half to unresolved V genes, and the rest is unexplained. V, J and clone size are those of that table, while D and trimming were read from the DNA. Across this sample there are some 75,000 clones, with 82% seen only once. Approximately 6% of the sample is held by the ten biggest clonotypes.

Relative to germline, V is 0 bases shorter and J is 7 bases shorter, with 9 bases between their ends. Looking up the germline V gene yields CDR1 SGHTA and CDR2 FQGTGA. The CDR3 starts with the cysteine, ends with the phenylalanine, and has 13 residues. Of the read, only the CDR3 DNA is kept; its 39 bases are in frame from base 1. This specimen was blood, taken from a patient whose treatment included radiotherapy and nephrectomy. This TCR was recovered from a man between 60 and 70 years old with renal cell carcinoma. The sequence joins TRBV7-3 to TRBJ2-5; the D region is possibly TRBD1 or TRBD2, each matching across 6 bases. The CDR3 protein: CASSLTGGGTQYF. The DNA sequence is TGTGCCAGCAGCTTAACAGGGGGAGGGACCCAGTACTTC.